These 25 T cell receptor beta chains share one sample of origin, sequenced in a study of T cells in Graves' hyperthyroidism and ophthalmopathy. Template material for amplifying TCR beta CDR3 regions consisted of RNA transcripts. In the first-round RT-PCR of the TCR CDR3, the HTBI primer set was used. TCRdb used MiXCR to reprocess the multiplex PCR reads, holding one entry per CDR3 protein. The sample yields under 400,000 distinct CDR3 sequences, 20% to 25% seen once. Sequencing was performed on blood. All receptors come from a man aged 50 to 59 with Graves' hyperthyroidism.

V gene TRBV7-2 combines with J gene TRBJ1-2, with 9 bases matching TRBD1. Germline V CDR1 and CDR2: SGHTA, FQGNSA. The CDR3 runs to 17 residues. The ends lost 1 base at V and 5 bases at J; junction bases unmatched: 11. The CDR3 region is CASSLETPGTGKYGYTF. The CDR3 region has the DNA TGTGCCAGCAGCTTAGAGACGCCCGGGACAGGGAAGTATGGCTACACCTTC.

This chain uses TRBV9 with TRBJ2-6; D not resolved. Per germline, CDR1 SGDLS and CDR2 YYNGEE. Deletions cut 0 bases from V and 0 bases from J, with 4 bases between. The CDR3 loop spans 15 amino acids. The CDR3 DNA reads TGTGCCAGCAGCGTAGGAAACTCTGGGGCCAACGTCCTGACTTTC. It translates to CASSVGNSGANVLTF.

This clonotype occurred once. This may be a read error, as it is one base from a much larger clone. The rearrangement joins TRBV2 to TRBJ2-7; no reliable D call. Germline assignment: CDR1 SNHLY and CDR2 FYNNEI. Trimming shortened V by 6 bases and J by 3 bases, and 3 bases separated the two germline ends. CDR3 size: 10 residues. The CDR3 DNA follows: TGTGCCAGCAGGCACTACGAGCAGTACTTC. It is translated as CASRHYEQYF.

The chain couples TRBV6-1 to TRBJ1-4; 11 bases are shared with TRBD1. This CDR3 comprises 14 residues. Germline V gene data show CDR1 as MNHNS and CDR2 as SASEGT. J gave up 8 bases and V 1 base, and 0 bases lay outside the gene matches. CDR3: CASSEGTGGEKLFF. The CDR3 DNA reads TGTGCCAGCAGTGAAGGGACAGGGGGCGAAAAACTGTTTTTT.

This clonotype was observed a few times. The DNA of the CDR3 is TGCGCCAGCAGCGTACAGGACCTTCCAGGGGCCAACGTCCTGACTTTC. This gives the protein CASSVQDLPGANVLTF. The V and J genes are TRBV5-1 and TRBJ2-6; D perhaps matches TRBD1 (5 bases). V dropped 4 bases and J dropped 4 bases, with 15 bases sitting between them. The CDR3 contains 16 residues. The V gene's germline CDR1 is SGHRS and CDR2 YFSETQ. Supplemented by reference TRBV5-1 and TRBJ2-6, the full variable domain reads KAGVTQTPRYLIKTRGQQVTLSCSPISGHRSVSWYQQTPGQGLQFLFEYFSETQRNKGNFPGRFSGRQFSNSRSEMNVSTLELGDSALYLCASSVQDLPGANVLTFGAGSRLTVL.

The rearrangement joins TRBV12-3 or TRBV12-4 to TRBJ1-1; D gene ambiguous. Trimming shortened V by 6 bases and J by 4 bases, and 15 bases separated the two germline ends. CDR3 length: 14 amino acids. For the CDR3, the DNA is TGTGCCAGCAGCTGGGCCCCCATGAGCACTGAAGCTTTCTTT. Translating it yields CASSWAPMSTEAFF.

The rearrangement joins TRBV9 to TRBJ2-7; TRBD1 aligns across 7 bases. This CDR3 comprises 13 residues. From germline, CDR1 is SGDLS and CDR2 YYNGEE. Trimming took 3 bases from V and 3 from J; bases not matched to a gene: 3. CDR3 in DNA: TGTGCCAGCAGCGAGGGGGACAGCTACGAGCAGTACTTC. The encoded protein is CASSEGDSYEQYF.

This clonotype has a handful of counts. A read error may be the cause here, since a much bigger clone is one base away. J is TRBJ1-1 and V is TRBV28, with D possibly matching TRBD1 (5 bases). Trimming stripped 7 bases from V and 1 base from J, with 10 bases between. The length of the CDR3 is 13 residues. The germline V gene encodes CDR1 MDHEN and CDR2 SYDVKM. The DNA for the CDR3 is TGTGCCAGCAAGGGACCAAGGAACACTGAAGCTTTCTTT. Translated, it gives CASKGPRNTEAFF.

This clonotype was counted many times. This chain joins TRBV7-8 and TRBJ2-7; D might be TRBD2 (5 bases). The CDR3 is 14 amino acids. Germline lookup yields CDR1 SGHVS and CDR2 FQNEAQ. Trimming took off 4 bases at V and 3 bases at J, with 13 bases between the two ends. CDR3 sequence reads: CASSSLNAGYEQYF. The CDR3 DNA follows: TGTGCCAGCAGCTCTCTTAACGCGGGCTACGAGCAGTACTTC.

The chain recombines TRBV18 with TRBJ1-1, with TRBD1 as a possible D gene (5 bases). Per germline, CDR1 KGHSH and CDR2 LQKENI. Trimming took 8 bases from V and 2 from J, leaving 15 bases between them. The CDR3 has 14 amino acids. CDR3 sequence (DNA): TGTGCCAGCAAAAACGGCAGGGATAACACTGAAGCTTTCTTT. It specifies CASKNGRDNTEAFF.

This chain connects TRBV11-3 to TRBJ2-3; 16 positions agree with TRBD2. V trimming: 3 bases; J trimming: 4 bases; junction bases outside the gene matches: 7. Germline V lookup: CDR1 SGHNT, CDR2 YENEEA. The CDR3 covers 18 residues. The CDR3 loop reads CASSLGLAGGPRSDTQYF. The CDR3 DNA reads TGTGCCAGCAGCTTGGGACTAGCGGGAGGGCCTAGGTCAGATACGCAGTATTTT. Based on the CDR3 plus reference TRBV11-3 and TRBJ2-3, the full variable domain is EAGVVQSPRYKIIEKKQPVAFWCNPISGHNTLYWYLQNLGQGPELLIRYENEEAVDDSQLPKDRFSAERLKGVDSTLKIQPAELGDSAVYLCASSLGLAGGPRSDTQYFGPGTRLTVL.

This clonotype was seen at least ten times. The chain employs TRBV6-2 or TRBV6-3 and TRBJ1-1, with a possible D match to TRBD1 (6 bases). Trimming removed 2 bases from V and 10 bases from J, with 11 bases in between. This CDR3 comprises 12 residues. Germline V gene sequence: CDR1 MNHEY, CDR2 SVGEGT. As DNA, the CDR3 is TGTGCCAGCAGTTACGGGGGGCTGGCAGCTTTCTTT. Translation gives CASSYGGLAAFF.

The chain couples TRBV5-4 to TRBJ1-2; perhaps TRBD1 as D (6 bases). Germline V gene lookup returns CDR1 SGHNT and CDR2 YYREEE (reference sequence). The CDR3 contains 14 residues. The V and J ends lost 7 bases and 2 bases respectively, with 15 bases between them. The CDR3 DNA reads as TGTGCCAGCCGGATGACAGGCGGAAACTATGGCTACACCTTC. It specifies CASRMTGGNYGYTF.

This clonotype was seen repeatedly, ten times or more. The chain carries TRBV6-1 and TRBJ2-1, with TRBD2 identical over 16 bases. Trimming cost V 8 bases and J 8 bases; bases outside gene matches: 9. The CDR3 is 16 amino acids. Germline loops: CDR1 MNHNS, CDR2 SASEGT. The CDR3 protein is CASAAGTSGRGDEQFF. CDR3 DNA sequence: TGTGCCAGCGCCGCGGGGACTAGCGGGAGGGGTGATGAGCAGTTCTTC.

The V call is TRBV6-5, the J call TRBJ1-2, with D perhaps TRBD1 (6 bases). Trimming cost V 2 bases and J 6 bases, with 16 bases left between them. The germline CDR1 and CDR2 sequences are MNHEY and SVGAGI. The CDR3 totals 15 residues. The CDR3 protein is CASSYSFNRDHGYTF. CDR3 in DNA: TGTGCCAGCAGTTACAGCTTTAACAGGGACCATGGCTACACCTTC.

The chain carries TRBV20-1 and TRBJ2-3; D remains ambiguous. V was clipped by 4 bases and J by 2 bases, with 7 bases between them. The CDR3 contains 12 residues. Germline V lookup: CDR1 DFQATT, CDR2 SNEGSKA (reference sequence). The CDR3: CSAKVATDTQYF. In DNA, the CDR3 is TGCAGTGCTAAAGTAGCCACAGATACGCAGTATTTT.

This clonotype has at least ten counts. This chain uses TRBV12-3 or TRBV12-4 with TRBJ2-3, with no clear D. V lost 3 bases, J lost 7 bases, and 11 bases lay in between. CDR3 length: 13 amino acids. The CDR3 protein is CASSLSGPNTQYF. The CDR3 DNA follows: TGTGCCAGCAGTTTGTCTGGGCCGAATACGCAGTATTTT.

The V gene is TRBV5-1, the J gene TRBJ2-5; D call uncertain. The CDR3 spans 12 residues. Germline CDR1 and CDR2: SGHRS and YFSETQ. The V gene lost 4 bases and the J gene lost 5 bases, with 9 bases spanning the gap. The CDR3 sequence is CASSVEGETQYF. The CDR3 DNA follows: TGCGCCAGCAGCGTGGAAGGGGAGACCCAGTACTTC.

This clonotype was seen repeatedly, ten times or more. This chain joins TRBV30 and TRBJ2-5, with TRBD1 as a possible D gene (5 bases). Trimming shortened V by 2 bases and J by 3 bases, and 7 bases separated the two germline ends. The CDR3 sequence is 12 residues long. CDR1 and CDR2 from the germline V gene are GTSNPN and SVGIG (reference sequence). In nucleotides, the CDR3 is TGTGCCTGGAGTCGACAGAAAGAGACCCAGTACTTC. This gives the protein CAWSRQKETQYF.

This clonotype was detected many times. The rearrangement joins TRBV7-3 to TRBJ2-1, with TRBD2 identical over 8 bases. The CDR3 has 13 residues. With V trimmed by 5 bases and J by 6 bases, 3 bases remained unmatched. The germline CDR1 and CDR2 sequences are SGHTA and FQGTGA. The CDR3 DNA sequence: TGTGCCAGCAGCCGGGAGGGGATCAATGAGCAGTTCTTC. Residues: CASSREGINEQFF.

In this sample, this clonotype turned up a few times. The chain recombines TRBV5-1 with TRBJ2-7; unclear D gene. The CDR3 loop spans 13 amino acids. V gave up 0 bases and J gave up 4 bases, with 8 bases separating them. The germline V gene encodes CDR1 SGHRS and CDR2 YFSETQ. The CDR3 loop reads CASSLDPYYEQYF. The CDR3 region has the DNA TGCGCCAGCAGCTTGGATCCGTATTACGAGCAGTACTTC.

This clonotype came up a few times. CDR3 in DNA: TGCGCCAGCAGCTTACGGGACTCGGTTTACAATGAGCAGTTCTTC. Translation: CASSLRDSVYNEQFF. The chain combines TRBV5-1 with TRBJ2-1; D might be TRBD2 (6 bases). Germline lookup yields CDR1 SGHRS and CDR2 YFSETQ. The CDR3 is made up of 15 amino acids. V was trimmed by 2 bases and J by 4 bases, leaving 13 bases between them. The whole variable domain, remainder taken from reference TRBV5-1 and TRBJ2-1, is KAGVTQTPRYLIKTRGQQVTLSCSPISGHRSVSWYQQTPGQGLQFLFEYFSETQRNKGNFPGRFSGRQFSNSRSEMNVSTLELGDSALYLCASSLRDSVYNEQFFGPGTRLTVL.

The genes are TRBV19 and TRBJ2-1, with a possible D match to TRBD2 (5 bases). This CDR3 region has 14 residues. Germline values: CDR1 LNHDA, CDR2 SQIVND (reference sequence). CDR3 nucleotide sequence: TGTGCAACTAACCCGGACTCAACCTACAATGAGCAGTTCTTC. It is translated as CATNPDSTYNEQFF.

This clonotype was observed once. The J gene is TRBJ1-2, the V gene TRBV7-9; TRBD1 is a possible D gene (5 bases). Trimming removed 7 bases at V and 3 bases at J, with 15 bases between. Germline loops: CDR1 SEHNR, CDR2 FQNEAQ (reference sequence). The CDR3 runs to 14 residues. The CDR3 DNA reads as TGTGCCAGCACCCCGATGGGCAGGGACTATGGCTACACCTTC. As protein: CASTPMGRDYGYTF.

The chain has TRBV7-9 and TRBJ2-3; TRBD1 aligns across 11 bases. Looked up from germline, CDR1 is SEHNR and CDR2 is FQNEAQ (reference sequence). This CDR3 region has 17 residues. V dropped 1 base and J dropped 4; count of bases not matched to a gene: 7. CDR3 in DNA: TGTGCCAGCAGCTTAGACGGTGGACAGGGGGCCTCAGATACGCAGTATTTT. This sequence encodes CASSLDGGQGASDTQYF.